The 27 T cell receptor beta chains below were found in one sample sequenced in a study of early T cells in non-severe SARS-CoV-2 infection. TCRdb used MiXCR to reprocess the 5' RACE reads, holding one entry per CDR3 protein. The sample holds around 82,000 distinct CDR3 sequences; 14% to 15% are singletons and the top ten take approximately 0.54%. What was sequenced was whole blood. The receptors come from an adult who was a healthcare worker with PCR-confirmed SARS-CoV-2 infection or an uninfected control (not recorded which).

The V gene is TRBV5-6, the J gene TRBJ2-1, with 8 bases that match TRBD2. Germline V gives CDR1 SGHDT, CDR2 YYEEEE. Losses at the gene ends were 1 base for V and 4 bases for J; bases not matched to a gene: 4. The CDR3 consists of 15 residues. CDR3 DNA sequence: TGTGCCAGCAGCTTGTCGTCTAGCGGGTACAATGAGCAGTTCTTC. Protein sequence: CASSLSSSGYNEQFF. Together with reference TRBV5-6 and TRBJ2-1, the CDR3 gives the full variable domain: DAGVTQSPTHLIKTRGQQVTLRCSPKSGHDTVSWYQQALGQGPQFIFQYYEEEERQRGNFPDRFSGHQFPNYSSELNVNALLLGDSALYLCASSLSSSGYNEQFFGPGTRLTVL.

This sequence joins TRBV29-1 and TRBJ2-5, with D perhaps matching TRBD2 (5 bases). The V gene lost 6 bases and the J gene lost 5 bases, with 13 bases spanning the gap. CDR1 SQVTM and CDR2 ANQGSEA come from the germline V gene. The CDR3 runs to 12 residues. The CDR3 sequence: CSVRPPGETQYF. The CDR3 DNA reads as TGCAGCGTACGGCCTCCGGGGGAGACCCAGTACTTC.

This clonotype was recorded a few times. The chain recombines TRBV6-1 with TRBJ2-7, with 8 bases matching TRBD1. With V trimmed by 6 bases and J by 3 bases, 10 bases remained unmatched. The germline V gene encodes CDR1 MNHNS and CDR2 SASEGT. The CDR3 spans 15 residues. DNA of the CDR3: TGTGCCAGCAGACCCCGGACAGGGACCATCTACGAGCAGTACGTC. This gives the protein CASRPRTGTIYEQYV.

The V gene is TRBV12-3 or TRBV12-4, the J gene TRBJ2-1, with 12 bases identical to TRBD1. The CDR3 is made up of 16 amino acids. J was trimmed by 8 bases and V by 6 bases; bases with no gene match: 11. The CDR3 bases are TGTGCCAGCAGCAAGCAGAGGGACAGGGGGCAGGATGAGCAGTTCTTC. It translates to CASSKQRDRGQDEQFF.

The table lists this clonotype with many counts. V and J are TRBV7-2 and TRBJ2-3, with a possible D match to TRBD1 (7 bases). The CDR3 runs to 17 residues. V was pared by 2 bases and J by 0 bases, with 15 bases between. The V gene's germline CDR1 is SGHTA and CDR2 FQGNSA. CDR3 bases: TGTGCCAGCAGCTTATCAGGGGGGACGGTTAGCACAGATACGCAGTATTTT. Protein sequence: CASSLSGGTVSTDTQYF.

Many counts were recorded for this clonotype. This CDR3 is CASSLAVIRSARAGRETQYF. CDR3 nucleotide sequence: TGCGCCAGCAGCTTGGCCGTTATAAGGTCAGCGAGAGCCGGGCGAGAGACCCAGTACTTC. This chain uses TRBV5-1 with TRBJ2-5; no reliable D call. V lost 0 bases and J lost 4, with 28 bases in between. Germline V lookup: CDR1 SGHRS, CDR2 YFSETQ. The CDR3 extends over 20 amino acids.

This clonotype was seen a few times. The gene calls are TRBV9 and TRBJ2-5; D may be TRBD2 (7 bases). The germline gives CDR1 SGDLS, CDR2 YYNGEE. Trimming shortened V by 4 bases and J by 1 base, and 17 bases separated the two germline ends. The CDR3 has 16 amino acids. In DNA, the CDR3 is TGTGCCAGCAGCCCCAGGGGAGCGGGGCCCCAAGAGACCCAGTACTTC. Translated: CASSPRGAGPQETQYF.

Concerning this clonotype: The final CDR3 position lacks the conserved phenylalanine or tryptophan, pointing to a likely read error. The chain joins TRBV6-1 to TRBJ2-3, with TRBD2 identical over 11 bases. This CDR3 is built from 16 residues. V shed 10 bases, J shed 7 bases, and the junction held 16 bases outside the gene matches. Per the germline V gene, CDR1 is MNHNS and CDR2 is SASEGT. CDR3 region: CATQNFGLAGRNTQYI. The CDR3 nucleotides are TGTGCCACCCAAAACTTCGGACTAGCGGGTAGAAATACGCAGTATATT.

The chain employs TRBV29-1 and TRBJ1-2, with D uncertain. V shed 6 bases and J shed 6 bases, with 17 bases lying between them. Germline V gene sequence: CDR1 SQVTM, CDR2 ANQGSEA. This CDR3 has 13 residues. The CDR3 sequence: CSVTRNPKHGYTF. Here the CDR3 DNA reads TGCAGCGTGACAAGAAACCCGAAGCATGGCTACACCTTC.

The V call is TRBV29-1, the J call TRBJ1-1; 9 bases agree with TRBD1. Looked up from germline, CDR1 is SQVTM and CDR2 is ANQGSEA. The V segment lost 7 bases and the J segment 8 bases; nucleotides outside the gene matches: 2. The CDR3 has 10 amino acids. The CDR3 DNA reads TGCAGCGCTGGGACAGGGGAAGCTTTCTTT. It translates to CSAGTGEAFF.

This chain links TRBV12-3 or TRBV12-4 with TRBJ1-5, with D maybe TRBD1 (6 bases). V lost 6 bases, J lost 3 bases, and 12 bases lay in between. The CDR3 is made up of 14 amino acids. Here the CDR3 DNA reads TGTGCCAGCAGCCAGGGGTTCCTCAATCAGCCCCAGCATTTT. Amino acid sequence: CASSQGFLNQPQHF.

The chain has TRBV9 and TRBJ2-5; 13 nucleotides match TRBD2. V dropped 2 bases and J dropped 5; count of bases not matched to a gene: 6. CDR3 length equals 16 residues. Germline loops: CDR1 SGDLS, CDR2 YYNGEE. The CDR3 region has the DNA TGTGCCAGCAGCGTGGGACTAGCGGGGAGGGTGGAGACCCAGTACTTC. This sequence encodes CASSVGLAGRVETQYF. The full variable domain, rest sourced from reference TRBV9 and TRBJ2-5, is DSGVTQTPKHLITATGQRVTLRCSPRSGDLSVYWYQQSLDQGLQFLIQYYNGEERAKGNILERFSAQQFPDLHSELNLSSLELGDSALYFCASSVGLAGRVETQYFGPGTRLLVL.

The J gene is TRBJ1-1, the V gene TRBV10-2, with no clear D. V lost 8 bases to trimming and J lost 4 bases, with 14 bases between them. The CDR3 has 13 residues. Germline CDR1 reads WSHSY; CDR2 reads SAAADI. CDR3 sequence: CASQDQSGTEAFF. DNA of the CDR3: TGCGCCAGCCAGGACCAGAGCGGCACTGAAGCTTTCTTT.

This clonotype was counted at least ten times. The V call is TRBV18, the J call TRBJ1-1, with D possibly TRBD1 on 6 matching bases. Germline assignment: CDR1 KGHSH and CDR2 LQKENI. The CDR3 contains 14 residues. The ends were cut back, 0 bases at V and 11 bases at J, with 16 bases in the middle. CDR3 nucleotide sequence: TGTGCCAGCTCACCACCCGGACAGTTAAAGCGGGCTTTCTTT. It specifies CASSPPGQLKRAFF.

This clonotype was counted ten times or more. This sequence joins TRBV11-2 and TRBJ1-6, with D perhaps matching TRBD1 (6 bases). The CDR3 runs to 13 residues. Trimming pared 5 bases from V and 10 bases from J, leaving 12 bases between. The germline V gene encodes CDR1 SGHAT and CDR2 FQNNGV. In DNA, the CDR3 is TGTGCCAGCAGCCCTCACGGGGGCTCACCCCTCCACTTT. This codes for CASSPHGGSPLHF.

CDR3 in amino acids: CATSRVSVDRKLFF. The CDR3, as DNA: TGTGCCACCAGCAGAGTCTCGGTAGATAGAAAACTGTTTTTT. The chain couples TRBV15 to TRBJ1-4, with D unclear. This CDR3 comprises 14 residues. Trimming pared 1 base from V and 10 bases from J, leaving 13 bases between. CDR1 and CDR2 from the germline V gene are LNHNV and YYDKDF (reference sequence).

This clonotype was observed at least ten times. This chain's CDR3 is CASSQDWNTEAFF. The DNA of the CDR3 is TGTGCCAGCAGCCAGGATTGGAACACTGAAGCTTTCTTT. The chain employs TRBV3-1 and TRBJ1-1; D is unclear. The germline gives CDR1 LGHDT, CDR2 YNNKEL (reference sequence). Trimming removed 3 bases at V and 1 base at J, with 6 bases between. This CDR3 has 13 residues.

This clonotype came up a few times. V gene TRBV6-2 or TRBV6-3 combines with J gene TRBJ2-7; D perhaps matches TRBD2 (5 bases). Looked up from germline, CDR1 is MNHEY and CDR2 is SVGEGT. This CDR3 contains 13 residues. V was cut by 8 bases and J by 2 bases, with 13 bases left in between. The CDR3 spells CASGGRAPYEQYV. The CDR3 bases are TGTGCCAGCGGAGGACGGGCCCCCTACGAGCAGTACGTC.

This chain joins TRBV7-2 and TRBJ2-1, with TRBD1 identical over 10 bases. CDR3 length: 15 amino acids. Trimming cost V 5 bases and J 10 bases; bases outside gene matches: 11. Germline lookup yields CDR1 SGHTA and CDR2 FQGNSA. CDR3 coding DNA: TGTGCCAGCAGCCCTACTGCGGGACAGGGGTACGAGCAGTTCTTC. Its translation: CASSPTAGQGYEQFF.

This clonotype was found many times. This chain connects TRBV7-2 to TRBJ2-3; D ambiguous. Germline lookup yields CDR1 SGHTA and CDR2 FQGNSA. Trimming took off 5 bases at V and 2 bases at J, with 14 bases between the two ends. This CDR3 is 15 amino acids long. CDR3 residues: CASSITTDNTDTQYF. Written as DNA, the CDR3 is TGTGCCAGCAGCATCACGACTGATAACACAGATACGCAGTATTTT.

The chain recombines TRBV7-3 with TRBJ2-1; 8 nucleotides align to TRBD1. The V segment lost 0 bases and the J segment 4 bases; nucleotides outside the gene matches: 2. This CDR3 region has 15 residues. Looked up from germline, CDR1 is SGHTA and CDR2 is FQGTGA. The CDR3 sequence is CASSLTRTGYNEQFF. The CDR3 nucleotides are TGTGCCAGCAGCTTAACTAGGACAGGGTACAATGAGCAGTTCTTC.

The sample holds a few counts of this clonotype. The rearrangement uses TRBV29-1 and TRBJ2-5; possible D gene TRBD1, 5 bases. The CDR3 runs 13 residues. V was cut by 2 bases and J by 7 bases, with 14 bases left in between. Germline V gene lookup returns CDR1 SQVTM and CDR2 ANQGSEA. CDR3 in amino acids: CSVEIVRESTQYF. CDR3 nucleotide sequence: TGCAGCGTTGAAATAGTCAGGGAATCGACCCAGTACTTC.

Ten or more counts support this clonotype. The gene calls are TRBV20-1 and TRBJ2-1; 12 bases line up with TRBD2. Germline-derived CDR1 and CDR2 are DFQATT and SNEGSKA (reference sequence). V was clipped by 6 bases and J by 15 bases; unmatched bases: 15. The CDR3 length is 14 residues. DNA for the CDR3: TGCAGTGCCAGTCGGCCTAGCGGGGGGGTGCGGCTGTTCTTC. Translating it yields CSASRPSGGVRLFF.

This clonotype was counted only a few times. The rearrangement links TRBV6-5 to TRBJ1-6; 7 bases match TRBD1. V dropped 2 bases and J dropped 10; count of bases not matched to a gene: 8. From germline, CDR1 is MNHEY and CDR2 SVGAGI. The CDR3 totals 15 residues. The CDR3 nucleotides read TGTGCCAGCAGTTACGAGGGACAGAATTTCTCACCCCTCCACTTT. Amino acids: CASSYEGQNFSPLHF.

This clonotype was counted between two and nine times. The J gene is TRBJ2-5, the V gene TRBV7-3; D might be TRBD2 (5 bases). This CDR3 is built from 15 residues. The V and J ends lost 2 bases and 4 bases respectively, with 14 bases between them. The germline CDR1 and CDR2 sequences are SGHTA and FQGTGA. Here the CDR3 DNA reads TGTGCCAGCAGCTTATCTCGGGGTTCGAGAGAGACCCAGTACTTC. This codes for CASSLSRGSRETQYF.

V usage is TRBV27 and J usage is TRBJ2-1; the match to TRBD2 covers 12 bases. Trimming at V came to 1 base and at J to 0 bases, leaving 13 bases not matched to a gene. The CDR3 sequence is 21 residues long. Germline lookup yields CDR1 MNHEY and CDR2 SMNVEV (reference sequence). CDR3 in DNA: TGTGCCAGCAGTTTATACGGTCGTCTAGCGGGGGGGAAGAGCTCCTACAATGAGCAGTTCTTC. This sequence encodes CASSLYGRLAGGKSSYNEQFF.

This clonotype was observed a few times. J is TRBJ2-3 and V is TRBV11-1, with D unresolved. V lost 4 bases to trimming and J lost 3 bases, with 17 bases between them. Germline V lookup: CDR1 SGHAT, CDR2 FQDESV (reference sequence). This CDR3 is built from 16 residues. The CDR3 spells CASSSQIGLGTDTQYF. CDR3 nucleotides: TGTGCCAGCAGCTCACAAATAGGGCTCGGGACAGATACGCAGTATTTT.